A selection of T cell receptor beta chains follows, all from one sample in a study of blood T cells in healthy people across ages. TCRdb re-analysed the 5' RACE reads in MiXCR, keeping a single row per CDR3 protein. The sample contains 650,000 to 800,000 distinct CDR3 sequences, roughly 44% of which appear only once. Sequenced sample: blood. These receptors were collected from a man aged 55-75 years in good health. Both conserved end residues are part of each CDR3. D genes are given only for firm matches. A clone size is listed for some rows: how often the clone was seen (once, few, many), or a class if it is expanded.

d_call	v_call	clone_size	j_call	cdr3_aa	cdr3_nt
TRBD2	TRBV11-2	once	TRBJ2-3	CASSLRPLAGGRTHSTDTQYF	TGTGCCAGCAGCCTCAGACCACTAGCGGGGGGACGGACTCATAGCACAGATACGCAGTATTTT
TRBD1	TRBV25-1	-	TRBJ2-1	CASRNTGGQETQFF	TGTGCCAGCAGAAATACAGGGGGCCAAGAGACCCAGTTCTTC
-	TRBV18	-	TRBJ2-7	CASSPPGAGSLTYEQYF	TGTGCCAGCTCACCTCCGGGGGCAGGGTCACTCACCTACGAGCAGTACTTC
TRBD1	TRBV7-2	-	TRBJ1-2	CASSPRTGRGYGYTF	TGTGCCAGCAGCCCCCGGACAGGGAGGGGATATGGCTACACCTTC
TRBD1	TRBV9	few	TRBJ2-5	CASSVGTGAPQETQYF	TGTGCCAGCAGCGTAGGGACAGGGGCACCCCAAGAGACCCAGTACTTC
-	TRBV12-3/TRBV12-4	few	TRBJ2-1	CASRPDSGEQFF	TGTGCCAGCAGACCCGACTCTGGGGAGCAGTTCTTC
-	TRBV4-3	-	TRBJ1-4	CASSQAERGTNEKLFF	TGCGCCAGCAGCCAAGCGGAGAGGGGCACTAATGAAAAACTGTTTTTT
-	TRBV12-3/TRBV12-4	-	TRBJ2-5	CASSFRSQGGIQETQYF	TGTGCCAGCAGTTTCCGTTCTCAGGGGGGAATCCAAGAGACCCAGTACTTC
-	TRBV14	few	TRBJ2-1	CASSQEASQFF	TGTGCCAGCAGCCAAGAGGCTAGCCAGTTCTTC
-	TRBV7-2	-	TRBJ2-1	CASSRMATRDNEQFF	TGTGCCAGCAGCCGGATGGCGACTCGCGACAATGAGCAGTTCTTC
-	TRBV27	-	TRBJ2-7	CASSSPGVGTYEQYF	TGTGCCAGCAGTTCCCCAGGGGTCGGCACCTACGAGCAGTACTTC
TRBD2	TRBV9	-	TRBJ2-5	CASSSAQRGIYNEQYF	TGTGCCAGCAGCTCAGCCCAGCGGGGGATCTACAATGAGCAGTACTTC
TRBD1	TRBV10-3	few	TRBJ1-4	CATQGAVNEKLFF	TGTGCCACGCAGGGGGCTGTGAATGAAAAACTGTTTTTT
TRBD2	TRBV20-1	few	TRBJ2-1	CSASGRSGGYNEQFF	TGCAGTGCTAGCGGGCGCAGCGGGGGCTACAATGAGCAGTTCTTC
TRBD2	TRBV29-1	-	TRBJ2-3	CSGRGVPKRGSTDTQYF	TGCAGCGGGCGGGGAGTTCCTAAGCGGGGGTCGACAGATACGCAGTATTTT
-	TRBV20-1	few	TRBJ2-7	CSARAPQGRGYEQYF	TGCAGTGCTAGAGCCCCACAGGGTCGGGGCTACGAGCAGTACTTC
TRBD2	TRBV11-3	-	TRBJ2-1	CASSAGLAGGPSPNEQFF	TGTGCCAGCAGCGCGGGACTAGCGGGGGGGCCGTCCCCCAATGAGCAGTTCTTC
-	TRBV9	few	TRBJ1-1	CASSVEASFTEAFF	TGTGCCAGCAGCGTAGAAGCGAGTTTTACTGAAGCTTTCTTT